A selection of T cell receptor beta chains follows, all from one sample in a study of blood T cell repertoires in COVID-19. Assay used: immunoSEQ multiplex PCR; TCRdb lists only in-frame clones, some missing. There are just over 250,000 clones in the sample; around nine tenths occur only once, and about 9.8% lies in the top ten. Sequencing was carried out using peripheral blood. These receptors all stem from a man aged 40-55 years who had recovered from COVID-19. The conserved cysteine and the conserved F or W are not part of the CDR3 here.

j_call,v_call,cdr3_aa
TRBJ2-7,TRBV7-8,ASSLVAGRDYEQY
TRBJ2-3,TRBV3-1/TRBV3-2,ASSQALADTQY
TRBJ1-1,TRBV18,ASSPREQTYEAF
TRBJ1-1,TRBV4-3,ASSQDGGRGLYTEAF
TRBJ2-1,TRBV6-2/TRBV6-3,ASSLGSQF
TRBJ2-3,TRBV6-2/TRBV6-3,ASSSLQQHTQY
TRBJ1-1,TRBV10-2,ASRGQGLRNTEAF
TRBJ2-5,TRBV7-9,ASSSQVYQETQY
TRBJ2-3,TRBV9,ASSVGSDLSTDTQY
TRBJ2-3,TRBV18,ASSLLIRGGDTQY
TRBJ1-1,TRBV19,ASSIGGQVVWAF
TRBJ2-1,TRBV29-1,SVGRVAGGFYNEQF
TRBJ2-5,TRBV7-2,ASSPPPGQETQY
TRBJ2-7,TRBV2,ASNYRGRLTDEQY
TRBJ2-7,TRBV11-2,ASSWLAGAKLYEQY
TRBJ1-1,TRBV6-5,ASSRQGMNTEAF
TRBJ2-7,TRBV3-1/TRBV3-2,ASSQEYSGRPLREQY
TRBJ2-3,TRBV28,TSSARTTYRSTDTQY
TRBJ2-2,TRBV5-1,ASRTTGGSGELF
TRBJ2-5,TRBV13,ASSLGLAGVETQY
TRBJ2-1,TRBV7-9,ASSFKGDEQF
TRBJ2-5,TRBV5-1,ASSYRTAQETQY
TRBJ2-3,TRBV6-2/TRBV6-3,ASSSFPDTQY
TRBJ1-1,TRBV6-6,ASSYNRANTEAF
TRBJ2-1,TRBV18,ASSPRIAGGPLEQF
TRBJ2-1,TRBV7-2,ASSGSRREQF
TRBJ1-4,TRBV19,ASSIGGATYEKLF
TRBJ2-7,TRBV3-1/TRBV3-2,ASGPVGGDSYEQY
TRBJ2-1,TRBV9,ASSVEGIASYNEQF
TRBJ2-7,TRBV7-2,ASSSVRQGVGYEQY
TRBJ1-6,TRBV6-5,ASSYKHNSPLH
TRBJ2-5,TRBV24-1,ATSAIGSETQY
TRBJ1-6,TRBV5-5,ASSFGTPVYSPLH
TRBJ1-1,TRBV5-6,ASSTTGFMNTEAF
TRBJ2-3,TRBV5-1,ASSLGGGRHTQY
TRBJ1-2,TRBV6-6,ASSYEPGYGYT
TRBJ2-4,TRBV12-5,ASGWNGGAEKNIQY
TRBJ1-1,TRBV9,ASSVDGGTTEAF
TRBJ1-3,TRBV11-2,ASSLVNYRGSSGNTIY
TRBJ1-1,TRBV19,ASSTDRWNTEAF
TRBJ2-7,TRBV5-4,ASSFTSGGRPYEQY
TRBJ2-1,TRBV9,ASSVGGASGYNEQF
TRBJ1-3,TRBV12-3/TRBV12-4,ASRQGLGNTIY
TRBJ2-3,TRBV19,ASSTLAGVDTQY
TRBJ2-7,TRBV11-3,ASSPGGTHYEQY
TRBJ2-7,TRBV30,AWSEGQAYEQY
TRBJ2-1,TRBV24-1,ATSVGNEQF
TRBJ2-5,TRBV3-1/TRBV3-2,ASSLMRGETQY
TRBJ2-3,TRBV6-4,ASSLLAGRTDTQY
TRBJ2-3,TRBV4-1,ASSRIELSALSTDTQY
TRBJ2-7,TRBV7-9,ASSPESYEQY
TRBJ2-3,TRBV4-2,ASSQESNRAADTQY